The 12 T cell receptor beta chains presented below share a single source sample, sequenced in a study of blood T cells in healthy people across ages. A second roughly 7 to 11 cycle PCR used barcoded and J-beta primers. TCRdb analysed the 5' RACE reads with MiXCR anew, one entry per CDR3 protein. The table records 700,000 to 900,000 distinct CDR3 sequences, less than 70% of them present only once. The source material was blood. The receptors derive from a man aged 80 or over in good health.

J is TRBJ1-2 and V is TRBV4-1, with TRBD1 as a possible D gene (6 bases). From germline, CDR1 is MGHRA and CDR2 YSYEKL. The length of the CDR3 is 14 residues. The V end was cut by 4 bases, the J end by 7 bases, with 16 bases between. The CDR3 bases are TGCGCCAGCAGCCGAACACAGGGTTCCACTGGCTACACCTTC. The encoded protein is CASSRTQGSTGYTF.

Worth noting for this clonotype: At one boundary the junction diverges from the germline segment, which might be a read error. The gene calls are TRBV27 and TRBJ2-1, with D possibly matching TRBD2 (5 bases). Germline CDR1 reads MNHEY; CDR2 reads SMNVEV (reference sequence). The CDR3 totals 11 residues. This chain's CDR3 is CASSGSNEQFF. CDR3 nucleotide sequence: TGCGCCAGCAGCGGTAGCAATGAGCAGTTCTTC.

The rearrangement links TRBV30 to TRBJ1-2, with 8 bases that match TRBD1. V shed 5 bases and J 4 bases; nucleotides not matched to a gene: 12. CDR1 is GTSNPN and CDR2 is SVGIG in the germline V gene (reference sequence). The CDR3 runs 15 residues. The CDR3 reads CAWGGNGQGGYGYTF. CDR3 bases: TGTGCCTGGGGCGGCAACGGACAGGGAGGCTATGGCTACACCTTC.

The chain links TRBV29-1 to TRBJ2-3; D uncertain. The germline V gene has CDR1 SQVTM and CDR2 ANQGSEA. The CDR3 totals 14 residues. Trimming took off 3 bases at V and 14 bases at J, with 24 bases between the two ends. CDR3 amino acids: CSVDVAAGHRYAYF. The CDR3 bases are TGCAGCGTTGATGTGGCAGCCGGGCACAGATACGCGTATTTT.

CDR3 residues: CAWSVTRFSEQYF. CDR3 DNA: TGTGCCTGGAGTGTCACCCGGTTTAGCGAGCAGTACTTC. The J gene is TRBJ2-5, the V gene TRBV30; no reliable D call. Near its end, the DNA agrees better with TRBJ2-7, so the J call may be wrong. CDR3 length: 13 residues. Looked up from germline, CDR1 is GTSNPN and CDR2 is SVGIG (reference sequence).

The CDR3: CASISGNYNEQYF. The CDR3 DNA reads TGTGCCAGCATAAGTGGCAATTACAATGAGCAGTACTTC. The rearrangement links TRBV28 to TRBJ2-5; D ambiguous. Germline CDR1 is MDHEN and CDR2 is SYDVKM. Trimming removed 7 bases from V and 11 bases from J, with 20 bases in between. The CDR3 has 13 amino acids.

The table lists this clonotype with a count of one. This chain connects TRBV5-1 to TRBJ2-3; D gene unclear. Trimming shortened V by 0 bases and J by 1 base, and 6 bases separated the two germline ends. The germline CDR1 and CDR2 sequences are SGHRS and YFSETQ. CDR3 length: 14 residues. The CDR3: CASSLVPCTDTQYF. CDR3 bases: TGCGCCAGCAGCTTGGTTCCATGCACAGATACGCAGTATTTT.

A few counts support this clonotype. The V call is TRBV11-2, the J call TRBJ2-1; unclear D gene. V lost 2 bases to trimming and J lost 4 bases, with 12 bases between them. Germline assignment: CDR1 SGHAT and CDR2 FQNNGV. CDR3 length equals 15 residues. As DNA, the CDR3 is TGTGCCAGCAGCTTAATGGTGGGCTCTTACAATGAGCAGTTCTTC. Amino acid sequence: CASSLMVGSYNEQFF.

The chain combines TRBV7-3 with TRBJ2-2; 8 positions agree with TRBD1. This CDR3 contains 15 residues. J gave up 6 bases and V 2 bases, and 5 bases lay outside the gene matches. From germline, CDR1 is SGHTA and CDR2 FQGTGA. The chain's CDR3 is CASSLQGALAGELFF. DNA of the CDR3: TGTGCCAGCAGCTTACAGGGGGCGCTGGCCGGGGAGCTGTTTTTT.

This clonotype was detected only a few times. Here the CDR3 reads CASSSPAKTGVDNEQFF. As DNA, the CDR3 is TGCGCCAGCAGCTCCCCGGCGAAGACAGGGGTCGACAATGAGCAGTTCTTC. The V call is TRBV5-1, the J call TRBJ2-1; 8 positions match TRBD1. The CDR3 length is 17 residues. CDR1 and CDR2 (germline): SGHRS, YFSETQ. Trimming took 3 bases from V and 5 from J; bases not matched to a gene: 13.

This clonotype was seen a handful of times. This chain links TRBV29-1 with TRBJ2-7; D perhaps matches TRBD2 (6 bases). Germline lookup yields CDR1 SQVTM and CDR2 ANQGSEA. V was shortened by 7 bases and J by 3 bases, with 10 bases between the two germline ends. The CDR3 has 11 amino acids. CDR3 sequence reads: CSAGEVYEQYF. The CDR3 DNA sequence: TGCAGCGCGGGGGAGGTCTACGAGCAGTACTTC.

The chain's CDR3 is CASSLLFGEQFF. CDR3 nucleotide sequence: TGCGCCAGCAGCTTGCTATTCGGGGAGCAGTTCTTC. The V call is TRBV5-1, the J call TRBJ2-1; no reliable D call. The V gene lost 1 base and the J gene lost 10 bases, with 9 bases spanning the gap. This CDR3 has 12 amino acids. Germline CDR1 is SGHRS and CDR2 is YFSETQ.